Described below is a single T cell receptor beta chain sequence and its context. Its matching antigen is unknown. Per the germline V gene, CDR1 is SGHAT and CDR2 is FQNNGV. The CDR3 has 14 residues. V lost 1 base to trimming and J lost 8 bases; unmatched junction nucleotides: 4. This entry is derived from a study of shared clonotypes between healthy human individuals. Study-level background: Donors, aged 18 to 49, were a couple of women and a few men. Study outcomes and limitations: It was observed that approximately 5% of naive CD4 clonotypes were shared across a handful of donors.

The assay was run at deep level. The protocol was immunoSEQ multiplex PCR, while the TCRdb copy is restricted to in-frame clones and leaves out a portion. In the table there are hundreds of thousands of clones, 72% of which are singletons. The V gene is TRBV11-2, the J gene TRBJ1-4, with 7 bases identical to TRBD1. Material for sequencing was memory CD4+ T cells sorted from blood. This sample's subset: CD45RA-negative fraction. The receptor was isolated from a woman aged 25 to 45 in good health. CDR3 in amino acids: CASSLGQGREKLFF. The CDR3 nucleotides are TGTGCCAGCAGCTTAGGACAGGGTAGGGAAAAACTGTTTTTT.